This T cell receptor beta chain stems from a study of metastatic and nonmetastatic thyroid tumors. Study at large: Repertoires from blood and tumor or nodule tissue of malignant and benign thyroid patients were compared. General study findings and limits: As reported, TCR beta diversity in blood and tumor was significantly higher in malignant thyroid tumors than in benign nodules.

Germline V gene sequence: CDR1 MRHNA, CDR2 SNTAGT. The CDR3 has 12 residues. V gave up 5 bases and J gave up 3 bases, with 7 bases separating them. This clone was picked up a small number of times. Its antigen is as yet unknown. Under the authors' procedure: Clinicopathological groups differed in CDR3, with these differences serving to build a distant-metastasis classifier for papillary thyroid cancer. Through MiXCR, TCRdb re-clonotyped the PCR reads. TCRdb, not the authors, supplied the V and J calls. The sample has 15,000 to 20,000 clones, around a fifth seen once; the top ten hold 15% to 20%. There were no patients who had received any treatment before thyroid surgery.

This rearrangement joins TRBV6-4 to TRBJ1-1, with D hard to call. Sequenced: tumor tissue. This receptor was identified in a female donor with papillary thyroid cancer or a benign thyroid nodule (not recorded which). Some clones in this sample may be carry-over from other donors' samples. The CDR3 protein is CASSYLDTEAFF. The DNA for the CDR3 is TGTGCCAGCAGTTACTTGGACACTGAAGCTTTCTTT.